This T cell receptor (beta chain) was captured in a study of blood T cell repertoires in COVID-19. About the study: The United States, Italy and Spain provided the acute and convalescent COVID-19 samples.

The germline CDR1 and CDR2 sequences are SGHAT and FQNNGV. Trimming cost V 5 bases and J 0 bases, with 14 bases left between them. This CDR3 is 15 amino acids long. Those who participated ranged in age from roughly 18 to 89 years and resided in 20 to 25 US areas. In the original workflow: Amplifying reference gene primers gave estimates of nucleated cell counts. Sequenced by immunoSEQ multiplex PCR; TCRdb stores in-frame clones only, minus some. The D gene and trimming were derived from the DNA, and the V and J assignments and clone size from that table. Of roughly 200,000 clones in the sample, about 82% are singletons; the top ten hold around 8.6%.

This chain uses TRBV11-2 with TRBJ2-7, with a weak D call TRBD1 (7 bases). The receptor was isolated from a woman aged 25 to 39 who had recovered from COVID-19. Sequencing was carried out using PBMCs or T cells enriched from blood (not recorded which). The CDR3 DNA reads TGTGCCAGCAGCGCATACAGGGGACTCTCCTACGAGCAGTACTTC. Its translation: CASSAYRGLSYEQYF.